The sequence of this TCR beta chain was determined in a study of monozygotic twins with inflammatory bowel disease. Findings and caveats of the study: A reduction in TCRbeta diversity (inverse Simpson) was seen in IBD patients relative to healthy co-twins. No one strong IBD-associated signal or clonotype was supported.

Details on this clonotype: Its antigen is not known.

This CDR3 is 14 amino acids long. Germline loops: CDR1 KGHSH, CDR2 LQKENI. Blood samples, whole and unsorted for T cells, yielded the isolated total RNA. Using the 5' RACE reads, TCRdb records one entry per CDR3 protein without DNA. Its table records approximately 110,000 distinct CDR3 sequences. The chain combines TRBV18 with TRBJ2-7; the TCRdb D gene call, TRBD2, has no DNA to confirm it. Sequenced sample: blood. The receptor was isolated from a human donor with ulcerative colitis or Crohn's disease, or a healthy co-twin of an affected twin (not recorded which). The CDR3 loop is CASSPSSGAHGQYF. The full variable domain, completed using reference TRBV18 and TRBJ2-7, is NAGVMQNPRHLVRRRGQEARLRCSPMKGHSHVYWYRQLPEEGLKFMVYLQKENIIDESGMPKERFSAEFPKEGPSILRIQQVVRGDSAAYFCASSPSSGAHGQYFGPGTRLTVT.